These T cell receptor beta chains were read from a single sample in a study of cytomegalovirus exposure and HLA in healthy donors. Using immunoSEQ multiplex PCR, the repertoire was profiled, and TCRdb retains in-frame clones only, with some absent. The table includes 120,000 or so clones, roughly two thirds detected once. Sequencing input: PBMCs. Every receptor here comes from a young man in good health and CMV-seropositive. Each CDR3 is given without its conserved first and last residue.

V	J	CDR3
TRBV5-1	TRBJ1-5	ASSQWTGPNQPQH
TRBV5-1	TRBJ2-5	ASSLGGGLETQY
TRBV5-1	TRBJ2-7	ASSLEGTYEQY
TRBV6-1	TRBJ2-1	ASSAEDRPYNEQF
TRBV6-5	TRBJ2-7	ASSPEDSYEQY
TRBV7-2	TRBJ2-7	ASSLVFVAYEQY
TRBV4-1	.	ASSQHGTSGAYEQY
TRBV28	TRBJ2-7	ASSGTPYEQY
TRBV7-8	TRBJ2-5	ASNLARRSGQETQY
TRBV2	TRBJ1-5	ASSGERQGALPNQPQH
TRBV5-1	TRBJ2-7	ASSPTGGSYEQY
TRBV29-1	TRBJ2-7	SKGQGSDEQY
TRBV29-1	TRBJ2-5	SVGAVGKWETQY
TRBV6-5	TRBJ2-6	ASSYFSGSGANVLT
TRBV2	TRBJ1-1	ASNRQANTEAF
TRBV4-3	TRBJ2-3	ASSQEWDSGTDTQY
TRBV5-6	TRBJ2-1	VSSGVGNPHEQF
TRBV19	TRBJ2-3	ASSKTSDTQY
TRBV7-3	TRBJ2-2	ASSLLAGGAGELF
TRBV5-8	TRBJ2-1	ASSFTGTSGNSYNEQF
TRBV21-1	TRBJ2-1	ASSRAADRSYNEQF
TRBV11-2	TRBJ2-1	ATTLGPPSYNEQF
TRBV7-2	TRBJ2-7	ASSLAPASGGISSYEQY
TRBV7-8	TRBJ2-5	ASSVGHKTETQY
TRBV19	TRBJ2-3	ATKPSGSADTQY